This is a list of T cell receptor beta chains from one sample in a study of blood T cell repertoires in COVID-19. Sequencing was performed with immunoSEQ multiplex PCR; in TCRdb, only in-frame clones are kept and a portion is missing. Of 300,000 to 350,000 clones listed, around nine tenths are singletons. The specimen sequenced was peripheral blood. All receptors derive from an older woman with COVID-19, enrolled during active disease. The CDR3 runs from the conserved cysteine through the conserved F or W. The order of the fields is clone size, J gene, V gene, CDR3 protein. Clone size is shown for a subset of rows, as once, few, many or a class of expanded clone.

>-|TRBJ1-1|TRBV5-1
CASTLSGGAGTEAFF
>once|TRBJ2-3|TRBV10-3
CAISETMTSGGAEDTQYF
>once|TRBJ2-3|TRBV7-6
CASSLSRVRSTDTQYF
>-|TRBJ1-2|TRBV13
CASSFGSNYGYTF
>once|TRBJ2-3|TRBV9
CASSSSGGSTDTQYF
>-|TRBJ2-5|TRBV19
CASTIGGGHGTQYF
>-|TRBJ1-1|TRBV19
CASSEPGLGWTEAFF
>few|TRBJ2-7|TRBV13
CASSRQGYEQYF
>-|TRBJ2-1|TRBV5-1
CASSLAGGNNEQFF
>-|TRBJ1-2|TRBV18
CASSPESERYYGYTF
>-|TRBJ1-1|TRBV5-4
CASSGTGLTEAFF
>-|TRBJ2-2|TRBV5-1
CASRPPGGGDTGELFF
>-|TRBJ2-2|TRBV7-6
CASSKHVGGGYTSNTGELFF
>-|TRBJ1-2|TRBV18
CASSPDRANYGYTF
>-|TRBJ1-5|TRBV24-1
CATSRTGEQHF
>once|TRBJ2-3|TRBV5-4
CASSLGRGGTDTQYF
>-|TRBJ2-7|TRBV9
CASSGGTRTYEQYF
>once|TRBJ1-1|TRBV12-3/TRBV12-4
CASSLVNRDEAFF
>once|TRBJ1-6|TRBV28
CASSFSGTDNSPLHF
>once|TRBJ2-3|TRBV9
CASSSPKGASVITDTQYF
>once|TRBJ1-4|TRBV19
CASSQRTGGGEKLFF
>-|TRBJ2-1|TRBV7-7
CASSLNPGAYNEQFF
>-|TRBJ1-5|TRBV28
CASSSTPGQALNQPQHF
>-|TRBJ2-1|TRBV7-8
CASSLAGTANNEQFF
>-|TRBJ1-4|TRBV7-9
CASSRPGATNEKLFF
>-|TRBJ2-5|TRBV7-3
CASSLGLGVETQYF
>-|TRBJ1-2|TRBV30
CAYLGTGGFYGYTF
>-|TRBJ1-5|TRBV18
CASSVDRGSTEPQHF
>-|TRBJ1-6|TRBV18
CASSESADRGISSPLHF
>once|TRBJ1-2|TRBV30
CAWSTRRHPAGYGYTF
>-|TRBJ2-5|TRBV18
CASSPNTGVETQYF
>-|TRBJ1-1|TRBV4-2
CASSQGWGDTEAFF
>-|TRBJ1-2|TRBV14
CASSQEITGDYTF
>-|TRBJ2-1|TRBV6-6
CASSYSDRGRNEQFF
>-|TRBJ2-5|TRBV5-1
CASSLGLKETQYF
>-|TRBJ1-2|TRBV10-3
CAISESDRGYGYTF
>-|TRBJ1-3|TRBV30
CAWSSPGNTIYF
>-|TRBJ1-2|TRBV2
CAITGGNYGYTF
>-|TRBJ2-2|TRBV21-1
CASSKEGFTGGPPCSGELFF
>-|TRBJ1-5|TRBV4-2
CASSQGQETQPQHF
>-|TRBJ2-7|TRBV6-5
CASRRMAGLSEQYF
>-|TRBJ1-4|TRBV30
CAWSGVEAWRVQKLFF
>-|TRBJ1-6|TRBV5-1
CASSLSSGVSPLHF
>-|TRBJ1-6|TRBV12-5
CASGLGQGVYNSPLHF
>-|TRBJ2-2|TRBV10-3
CGTGGHTGELFF
>-|TRBJ1-6|TRBV5-1
CASSAGYPGEPLHF
>-|TRBJ1-2|TRBV7-8
CASSMITGDDGYTF